This T cell receptor (beta chain) was sequenced for a study of cytomegalovirus exposure and HLA in healthy donors. Findings and limits, study-wide: The study listed 150 to 200 cytomegalovirus-associated TCR beta chains. In a later analysis, productive TCRs from donors in an Asian-associated ancestry cluster reportedly carried fewer N-insertions than the cohort mean.

Regarding this clone: Its antigen remains unknown.

The CDR3 is 14 amino acids. The germline CDR1 and CDR2 sequences are MRHNA and SNTAGT. V gave up 7 bases and J gave up 4 bases, with 13 bases separating them. PCR involved 60 Vbeta and 13 Jbeta primers. Measured with immunoSEQ multiplex PCR; TCRdb has only the in-frame clones, and not every one. The repertoire has about 200,000 clones, about 81% of them found once; the top ten carry less than 3%. V usage is TRBV6-4 and J usage is TRBJ2-2; perhaps TRBD2 as D (5 bases). Specimen: PBMCs. This clonotype was obtained from a woman in her 40s in good health and CMV-seronegative. The chain's CDR3 is CASTWEWGTGELFF. CDR3 coding DNA: TGTGCCAGCACGTGGGAGTGGGGCACCGGGGAGCTGTTTTTT.